One sample yielded the 7 T cell receptor beta chains listed below, sequenced in a study of T-cell memory formation after mild COVID-19. One entry per CDR3 protein, called by TCRdb with MiXCR from the 5' RACE reads. The sample lists fewer than 550,000 distinct CDR3 sequences; 20% were seen once. Sequenced material: PBMCs or a T cell subset sorted from them (not recorded which). These receptors were collected from an adult woman who had mild COVID-19 (a few samples of this study predate the infection). Cell type and time point are not known.

This clonotype has only a few counts. The chain uses TRBV12-3 or TRBV12-4 and TRBJ1-2, with 9 nucleotides matching TRBD1. Trimming removed 3 bases from V and 4 bases from J; junction bases left unmatched: 3. The CDR3 contains 14 residues. CDR3 coding DNA: TGTGCCAGCAGTTTTACAGGGGGCGGCTATGGCTACACCTTC. This codes for CASSFTGGGYGYTF.

To note about this clonotype: At one end the junction does not follow the germline gene, possibly because of a read error. The chain is built from TRBV30 and TRBJ2-1; 8 bases are shared with TRBD2. The germline CDR1 and CDR2 sequences are GTSNPN and SVGIG (reference sequence). The CDR3 totals 12 residues. The CDR3 nucleotides are TGTGCCTGGAGGAGCCCGGGGGGGTCGGGGGTCTTC. It specifies CAWRSPGGSGVF.

This clonotype was seen only a few times. V is TRBV7-2 and J is TRBJ1-2, with D tentatively TRBD1 (6 bases). The V gene's germline CDR1 is SGHTA and CDR2 FQGNSA. V was cut by 5 bases and J by 4 bases, with 17 bases left in between. The CDR3 extends over 15 amino acids. For the CDR3, the DNA is TGTGCCAGCAGCCTCTACAGGGCCCAGGGCTATGGCTACACCTTC. It yields the protein CASSLYRAQGYGYTF.

This chain connects TRBV24-1 to TRBJ2-3; maybe TRBD1 (6 bases). The germline V gene encodes CDR1 KGHDR and CDR2 SFDVKD. V lost 3 bases and J lost 0, with 12 bases in between. The CDR3 is made up of 16 amino acids. The CDR3 region is CATSDAEQGSTDTQYF. As DNA, the CDR3 is TGTGCCACCAGTGATGCTGAACAGGGTAGCACAGATACGCAGTATTTT.

The chain is built from TRBV5-5 and TRBJ1-2; TRBD1 aligns across 7 bases. Trimming removed 4 bases from V and 0 bases from J; junction bases left unmatched: 9. Germline loops: CDR1 SGHKS, CDR2 YYEKEE (reference sequence). This CDR3 has 16 amino acids. The CDR3 is CASSTHDRVSNYGYTF. Written as DNA, the CDR3 is TGTGCCAGCAGCACACATGACAGGGTTTCTAACTATGGCTACACCTTC.

The chain combines TRBV15 with TRBJ2-2, with TRBD2 as a possible D gene (5 bases). Trimming shortened V by 8 bases and J by 4 bases, and 14 bases separated the two germline ends. The germline V gene has CDR1 LNHNV and CDR2 YYDKDF (reference sequence). The CDR3 is made up of 14 amino acids. Written as DNA, the CDR3 is TGTGCCACCCGTGCTAGTCGGGGCACCGGGGAGCTGTTTTTT. As protein: CATRASRGTGELFF.

In its sample, this clonotype was seen many times. The chain uses TRBV20-1 and TRBJ2-7; D remains ambiguous. Germline lookup yields CDR1 DFQATT and CDR2 SNEGSKA (reference sequence). CDR3 length: 13 residues. Trimming took off 5 bases at V and 2 bases at J, with 13 bases between the two ends. The CDR3 region has the DNA TGCAGTGCTCAGCCCCACTGGGCCTACGAGCAGTACTTC. It is translated as CSAQPHWAYEQYF.